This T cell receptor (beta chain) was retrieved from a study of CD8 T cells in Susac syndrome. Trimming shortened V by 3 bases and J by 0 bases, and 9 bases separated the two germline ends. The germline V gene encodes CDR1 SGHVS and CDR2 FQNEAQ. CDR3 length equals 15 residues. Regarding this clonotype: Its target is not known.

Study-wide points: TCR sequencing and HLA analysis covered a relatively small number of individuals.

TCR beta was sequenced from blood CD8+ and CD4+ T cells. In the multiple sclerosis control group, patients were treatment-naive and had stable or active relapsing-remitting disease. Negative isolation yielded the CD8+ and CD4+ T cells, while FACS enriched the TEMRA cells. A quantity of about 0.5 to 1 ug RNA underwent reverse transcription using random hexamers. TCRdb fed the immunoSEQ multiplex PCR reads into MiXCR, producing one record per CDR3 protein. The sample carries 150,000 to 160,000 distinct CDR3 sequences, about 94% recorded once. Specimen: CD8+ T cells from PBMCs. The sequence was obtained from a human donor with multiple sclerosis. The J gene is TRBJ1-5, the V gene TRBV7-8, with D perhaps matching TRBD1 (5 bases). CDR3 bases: TGTGCCAGCAGCTTTCTCAGGGATAGCAATCAGCCCCAGCATTTT. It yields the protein CASSFLRDSNQPQHF.